This paragraph reports one T cell receptor beta chain. The antigen is unknown. These data are taken from a study of regulatory T cells in long-lasting Graves disease. CDR3 length equals 16 residues. Between the trimmed V and J ends, which lost 3 bases and 4 bases, there was a span of 18 bases. Germline V lookup: CDR1 SNHLY, CDR2 FYNNEI. Both iRepertoire HTBI primers and Arm-PCR of CDR3 regions were used to build the TCR beta libraries. Original analysis: Among the samples, roughly 65 TRBV and some 15 TRBJ segments were identified. TCRdb reanalysed the multiplex PCR reads using MiXCR and keeps one entry per CDR3 protein. In this record, the V and J calls reflect TCRdb's handling and not the investigators' own analysis. This sample has more than 300,000 distinct CDR3 sequences, with around 16% found just once. The time point was: newly diagnosed GD, antithyroid drugs for less than 3 months. PBMC-derived RNA was used for the TCR library.

Findings and limits, study-wide: Newly diagnosed Graves' patients exceeded persistent ones in TCR diversity. Between persistent patients, around 2,900 public clonotypes were shared, exceeding the roughly 1,000 shared between new patients. Persistent disease preferred TRBV28, TRBJ1-2 and TRBJ2-5; new disease, TRBV20-1 and TRBJ2-1.

This receptor was taken from a female donor with Graves disease. This rearrangement joins TRBV2 to TRBJ2-5, with unresolved D. The material sequenced was peripheral blood mononuclear cells (PBMCs), taken at new diagnosis, from a patient treated with antithyroid drugs. The CDR3 here is CASSDDGEPRLETQYF. CDR3 coding DNA: TGTGCCAGCAGTGACGACGGCGAGCCGCGTCTAGAGACCCAGTACTTC. Based on the CDR3 plus reference TRBV2 and TRBJ2-5, the full variable domain is EPEVTQTPSHQVTQMGQEVILRCVPISNHLYFYWYRQILGQKVEFLVSFYNNEISEKSEIFDDQFSVERPDGSNFTLKIRSTKLEDSAMYFCASSDDGEPRLETQYFGPGTRLLVL.